One sample yielded the 8 T cell receptor beta chains listed below, sequenced in a study of vaccination effects on CD4 cells after COVID-19. ViraFEST assay sequencing came after antigen-specific CD4+ T cells were expanded with viral peptide pools. CD4+ T cell isolation took place after approximately ten days of culture. The study found no prior SARS-CoV-2 infection in the vaccine recipients, who tested negative for nucleocapsid antibodies. The repertoire was sequenced with immunoSEQ multiplex PCR; TCRdb's copy has only in-frame clones and lacks some. The data show approximately 30,000 clones, with 65% to 75% seen just once and roughly 10% held by the top ten. Their cognate antigens are unknown. The material was CD4+ T cells from PBMCs cultured with SARS-CoV-2 spike peptides, obtained before COVID-19 vaccination. The source of these receptors is a human donor who received a COVID-19 vaccine.

This chain joins TRBV5-5 and TRBJ1-2; possibly TRBD1 for D (5 bases). Germline-derived CDR1 and CDR2 are SGHKS and YYEKEE (reference sequence). Trimming took 3 bases from V and 6 from J, leaving 15 bases between them. The CDR3 spans 14 residues. The CDR3 coding sequence is TGTGCCAGCAGCTATAGACAGAACCCGGATGGCTACACCTTC. This gives the protein CASSYRQNPDGYTF.

The V call is TRBV5-1, the J call TRBJ2-7; maybe TRBD2 (5 bases). The CDR3 totals 12 residues. Trimming pared 3 bases from V and 3 bases from J, leaving 7 bases between. Germline CDR1 is SGHRS and CDR2 is YFSETQ. CDR3 nucleotide sequence: TGCGCCAGCAGCTCAGCGGACTACGAGCAGTACTTC. The encoded protein is CASSSADYEQYF.

This chain joins TRBV7-8 and TRBJ2-2; D is possibly TRBD2 (6 bases). The CDR3 sequence is 18 residues long. Trimming stripped 8 bases from V and 1 base from J, with 23 bases between. CDR1 is SGHVS and CDR2 is FQNEAQ in the germline V gene. The CDR3 bases are TGTGCCAGCGGCGAGATTGGGTCTGGCGGGGTGAACACCGGGGAGCTGTTTTTT. Protein product: CASGEIGSGGVNTGELFF.

This clone has more than one count but fewer than ten. The chain carries TRBV6-1 and TRBJ2-2; TRBD2 is a possible D gene (5 bases). Per germline, CDR1 MNHNS and CDR2 SASEGT. The length of the CDR3 is 16 residues. The V end lost 2 bases, the J end lost 5 bases, and 15 bases lay between the germline ends. Here the CDR3 DNA reads TGTGCCAGCAGTGAAACAATTAGTCGGGATACCGGGGAGCTGTTTTTT. It encodes CASSETISRDTGELFF.

The chain carries TRBV2 and TRBJ2-2; D is ambiguous. Germline values: CDR1 SNHLY, CDR2 FYNNEI. The V end was cut by 4 bases, the J end by 4 bases, with 10 bases between. The CDR3 spans 14 residues. The CDR3 reads CASSVYVTTGELFF. CDR3 DNA: TGTGCCAGCAGTGTATATGTTACCACCGGGGAGCTGTTTTTT.

The rearrangement joins TRBV6-1 to TRBJ1-2; D is perhaps TRBD1 (6 bases). V dropped 2 bases and J dropped 4 bases, with 17 bases sitting between them. The length of the CDR3 is 16 residues. Germline V CDR1 and CDR2: MNHNS, SASEGT. The CDR3: CASSESGGRGGYGYTF. CDR3 DNA: TGTGCCAGCAGTGAAAGCGGGGGCAGGGGTGGCTATGGCTACACCTTC.

The gene calls are TRBV4-1 and TRBJ2-3; D is perhaps TRBD2 (7 bases). Per germline, CDR1 MGHRA and CDR2 YSYEKL. The V end lost 0 bases, the J end lost 0 bases, and 13 bases lay between the germline ends. The CDR3 is 17 amino acids. The CDR3 DNA sequence: TGCGCCAGCAGCCAAGAGAGGGGGACTACCAGCACAGATACGCAGTATTTT. Translation gives CASSQERGTTSTDTQYF.

The V and J genes are TRBV18 and TRBJ1-2; weak D call: TRBD1 (5 bases). There are 14 residues in the CDR3. The germline CDR1 and CDR2 sequences are KGHSH and LQKENI. V lost 6 bases, J lost 4 bases, and 15 bases lay in between. As DNA, the CDR3 is TGTGCCAGCTCCAAAGGGGACGCGGGCTATGGCTACACCTTC. This gives the protein CASSKGDAGYGYTF.